This T cell receptor (beta chain) was sequenced for a study of blood T cell repertoires in COVID-19. Across the whole study: Collection of acute and convalescent COVID-19 samples took place in the United States, Italy and Spain. The cDNA or gDNA used as material had been derived from T cells, B-cell-depleted T cells, or PBMCs.

Patients from Seattle were sampled longitudinally, starting during active infection. Deletions cut 6 bases from V and 0 bases from J, with 13 bases between. This CDR3 spans 15 amino acids. The V gene's germline CDR1 is MRHNA and CDR2 SNTAGT. In the study's own analysis: How many nucleated cells were present was estimated from reference gene primer amplification. Assay: immunoSEQ multiplex PCR; the TCRdb copy retains only in-frame clones and omits some. V, J and clone size are those of that table, while D and trimming were read from the DNA. The sample has fewer than 350,000 clones; about 91% are singletons.

This receptor was obtained from a man aged 25-40 years with COVID-19, enrolled during active disease. Sequenced: peripheral blood. The chain has TRBV6-4 and TRBJ2-3; D is undetermined. The CDR3 DNA is TGTGCCAGCAGCGCCACTCAAGCTAGCACAGATACGCAGTATTTT. Translation gives CASSATQASTDTQYF.